This T cell receptor beta chain was profiled in a study of neurological immune-mediated disorders. For the sorted libraries, fewer than 1.3 million CD4+ or CD8+ T cells were used. From 15-18 subjects, each sequencing run yielded over 170 million TCR-beta sequences. TCRdb independently ran MiXCR on the 5' RACE reads; one entry per CDR3 protein. The profile shows some 37,000 distinct CDR3 sequences, more than 4.5% of them singletons. This clonotype was counted ten times or more. This TCR derives from a man younger than 35 in good health. Source material: CD4+ T cells from blood.

CDR3 amino acids: CASSHGAEQQETQYF. The CDR3 nucleotides are TGTGCCAGCTCACACGGAGCGGAGCAGCAAGAGACCCAGTACTTC. The chain has TRBV18 and TRBJ2-5, with TRBD2 as a possible D gene (5 bases). Trimming took 4 bases from V and 2 from J, leaving 14 bases between them. Germline V gene lookup returns CDR1 KGHSH and CDR2 LQKENI. This CDR3 contains 15 residues.